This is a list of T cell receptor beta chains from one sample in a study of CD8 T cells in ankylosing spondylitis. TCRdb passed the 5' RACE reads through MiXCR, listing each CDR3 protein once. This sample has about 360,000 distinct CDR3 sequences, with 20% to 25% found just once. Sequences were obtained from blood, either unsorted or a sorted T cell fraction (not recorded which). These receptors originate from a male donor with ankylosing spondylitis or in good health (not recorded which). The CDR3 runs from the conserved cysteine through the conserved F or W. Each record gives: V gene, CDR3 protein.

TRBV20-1	CSAKSVAGVAGERPGELFF
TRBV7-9	CASSSPSEPSEKLFF
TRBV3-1	CACCQGQTYQETQYF
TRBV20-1	CSANKPAGTAGGDTQYF
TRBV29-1	CSVEAREGLAGGSTDTQYF
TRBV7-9	CASSPALDGELFF
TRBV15	CATSRAWGQGPTWKTQYF
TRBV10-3	CAITDVLGELFF
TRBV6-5	CASSYGGPYNEQFF
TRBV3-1	CASSQDLGGHEQYF
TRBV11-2	CASSLQVAGDTDTQYF
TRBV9	CASSAQMDRRNTIYF
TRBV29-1	CSLLTGTYEQYF
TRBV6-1	CASSELLAGGPSTGELFF
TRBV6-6	CASRQGYNQPQHF
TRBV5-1	CASSLETGDSYEQYF
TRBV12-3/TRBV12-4	CASSLDRGGNEKLFF
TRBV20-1	CSARGQGIFSYEQYF
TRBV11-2	CASSPGQGAGNEQYF
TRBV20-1	CSASPPYVRFGYTF
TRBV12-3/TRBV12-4	CASSPGLAGGDTQYF
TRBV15	CATSRAGQGIAKNIQYF
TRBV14	CASSQTGGDEAFF
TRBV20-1	CSANTYGTPQETQYF
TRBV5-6	CASSLAGRVGEQFF
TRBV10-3	CAISESRSRGAHEQYF
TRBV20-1	CSASGGARLWYF
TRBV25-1	CASSESSTLGGEQYF
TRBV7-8	CASSARGGLWDEQFF
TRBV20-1	CSARVRQGIELPLYEQYF
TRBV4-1	CASSQSSGAGLNEQFF
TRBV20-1	CSAREPADSYQETQYF
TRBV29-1	CSVDSRGEQYF
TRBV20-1	CSARGLEPSGELFF
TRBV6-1	CASIFSQGASYEQYF
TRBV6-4	CASSDSIQKSTDTQYF
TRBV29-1	CSVDVPHGGYYEQYF
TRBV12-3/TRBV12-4	CASSLTGSGWAYNEQFF
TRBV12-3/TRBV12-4	CASRGGLSSYNEQFF
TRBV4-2	CASSPGSVWETQYF
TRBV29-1	CSVGSNSIVGEQYF
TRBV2	CASSQAINTEAFF
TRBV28	CASSSPDGRNYEQYF
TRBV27	CASRSPPGQGAYEQYF
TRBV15	CATSRDDEYNEQFF
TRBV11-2	CASSFRASGVSTDTQYF
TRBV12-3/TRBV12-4	CASSARTSFYNEQFF